This T cell receptor beta chain was recorded in a study of cytomegalovirus exposure and HLA in healthy donors. The donors (healthy individuals) were bone marrow donors. The primer mix had 60 Vbeta and 13 Jbeta primers. Sequencing was performed with immunoSEQ multiplex PCR; in TCRdb, only in-frame clones are kept and a portion is missing. The repertoire has about 160,000 clones, nearly 80% of them found once; the top ten carry around 3.1%. CDR3 length: 14 amino acids. Trimming took 4 bases from V and 7 from J, leaving 11 bases between them. Per germline, CDR1 SGHAT and CDR2 FQNNGV. Overall study results and limits: A missense variant in DCLRE1C was later tied to TCR beta V- and J-gene trimming. HLA alleles were associated with some 16,000 TCR beta sequences in a later analysis at 0.05 false discovery rate.

To note about this clone: Its target is unknown.

V and J are TRBV11-2 and TRBJ1-6, with D maybe TRBD1 (6 bases). The sequence derives from a middle-aged woman in good health and CMV-seronegative. Sequenced material: PBMCs. CDR3 in DNA: TGTGCCAGCAGCTGGACAGCAAGGAATTCACCCCTCCACTTT. The encoded protein is CASSWTARNSPLHF.